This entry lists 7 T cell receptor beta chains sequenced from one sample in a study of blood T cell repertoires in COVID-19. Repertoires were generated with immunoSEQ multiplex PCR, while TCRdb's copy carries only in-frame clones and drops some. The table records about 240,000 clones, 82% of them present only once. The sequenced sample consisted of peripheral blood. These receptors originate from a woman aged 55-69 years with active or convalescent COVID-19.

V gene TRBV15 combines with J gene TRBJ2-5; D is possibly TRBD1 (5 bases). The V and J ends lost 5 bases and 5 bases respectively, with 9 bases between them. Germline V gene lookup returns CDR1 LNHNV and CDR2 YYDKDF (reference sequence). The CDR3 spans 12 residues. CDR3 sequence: CATSYKGETQYF. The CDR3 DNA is TGTGCCACCAGCTATAAGGGGGAGACCCAGTACTTC.

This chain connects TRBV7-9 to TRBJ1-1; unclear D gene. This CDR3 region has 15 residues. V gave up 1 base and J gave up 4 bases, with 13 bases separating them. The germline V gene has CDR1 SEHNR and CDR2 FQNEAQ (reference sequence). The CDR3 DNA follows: TGTGCCAGCAGCTTAGGGGCCCCGGTGGGCACTGAAGCTTTCTTT. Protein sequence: CASSLGAPVGTEAFF.

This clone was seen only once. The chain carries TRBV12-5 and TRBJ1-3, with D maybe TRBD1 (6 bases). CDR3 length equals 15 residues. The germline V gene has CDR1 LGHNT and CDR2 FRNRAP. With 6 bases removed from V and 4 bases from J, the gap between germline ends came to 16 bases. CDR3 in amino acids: CASGPRQGIGNTIYF. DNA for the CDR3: TGTGCTAGTGGGCCCCGGCAGGGGATCGGAAACACCATATATTTT.

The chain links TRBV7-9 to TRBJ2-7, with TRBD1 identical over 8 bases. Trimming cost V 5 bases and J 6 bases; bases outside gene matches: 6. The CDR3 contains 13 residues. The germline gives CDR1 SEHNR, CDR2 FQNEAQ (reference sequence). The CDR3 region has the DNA TGTGCCAGCAGCCACCCGGACAGGGCCGAGCAGTACTTC. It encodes CASSHPDRAEQYF.

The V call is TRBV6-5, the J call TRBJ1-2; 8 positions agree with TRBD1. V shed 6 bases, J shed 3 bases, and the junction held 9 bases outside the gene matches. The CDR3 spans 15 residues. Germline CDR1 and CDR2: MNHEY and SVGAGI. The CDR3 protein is CASSATGGAHYGYTF. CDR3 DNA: TGTGCCAGCAGCGCTACAGGGGGAGCCCACTATGGCTACACCTTC.

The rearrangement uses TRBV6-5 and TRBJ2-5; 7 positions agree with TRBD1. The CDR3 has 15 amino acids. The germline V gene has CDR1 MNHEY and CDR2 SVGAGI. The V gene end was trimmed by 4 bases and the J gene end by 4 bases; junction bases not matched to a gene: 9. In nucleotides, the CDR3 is TGTGCCAGCAGTTTCCGACAGGGATGGCGAGAGACCCAGTACTTC. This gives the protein CASSFRQGWRETQYF.

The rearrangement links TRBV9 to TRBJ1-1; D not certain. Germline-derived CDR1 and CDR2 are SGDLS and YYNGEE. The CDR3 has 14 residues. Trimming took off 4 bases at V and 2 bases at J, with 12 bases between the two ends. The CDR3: CASSPPSLNTEAFF. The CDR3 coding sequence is TGTGCCAGCAGCCCCCCCAGTTTAAACACTGAAGCTTTCTTT.